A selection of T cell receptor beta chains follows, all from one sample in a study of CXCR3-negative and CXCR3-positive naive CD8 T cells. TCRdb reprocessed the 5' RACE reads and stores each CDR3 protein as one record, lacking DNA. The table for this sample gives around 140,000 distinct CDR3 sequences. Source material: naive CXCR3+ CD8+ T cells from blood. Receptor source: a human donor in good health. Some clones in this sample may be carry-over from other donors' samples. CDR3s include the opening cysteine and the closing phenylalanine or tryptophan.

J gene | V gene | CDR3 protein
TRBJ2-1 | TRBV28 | CASIKGTSPSNEQFF
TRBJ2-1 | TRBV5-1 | CASSLRSADSYNEQFF
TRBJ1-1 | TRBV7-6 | CASSLANLQGGVVNTEAFF
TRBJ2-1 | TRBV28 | CASSFLAGSSYNEQFF
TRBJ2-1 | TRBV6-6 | CASSYSTYNEQFF
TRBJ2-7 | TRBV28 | CASSSSRTFNEQYF
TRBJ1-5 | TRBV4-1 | CASSQVLSQPQHF
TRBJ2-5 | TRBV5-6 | CASTPRMAYQETQYF
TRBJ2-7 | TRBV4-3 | CASSQVTDSYEQYF
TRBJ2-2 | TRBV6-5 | CASSPFAPGTGELFF
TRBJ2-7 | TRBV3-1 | CASSQEVPGRRYEQYF
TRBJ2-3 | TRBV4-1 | CASSQEGTGWAVDTQYF
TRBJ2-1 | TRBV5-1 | CASSLTRDEQFF
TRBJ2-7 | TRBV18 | CASGQGQGEEQYF
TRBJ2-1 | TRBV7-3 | CASSFEGGAYNEQFF
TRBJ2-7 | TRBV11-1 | CASSLAAGQSSYEQHF
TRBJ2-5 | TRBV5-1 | CASSAWTDQETQYF
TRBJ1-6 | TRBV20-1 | CSALPLSGSPWGSPLHF
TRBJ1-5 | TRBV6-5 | CASSSLSDLGPQHF
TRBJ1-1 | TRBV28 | CASRFLRTGGMGTEAFF
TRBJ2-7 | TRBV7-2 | CASSLVSGQGGEQYF
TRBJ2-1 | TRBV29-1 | CSARASRYNEQFF
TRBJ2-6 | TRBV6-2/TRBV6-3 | CASSVRGTGANVLTF
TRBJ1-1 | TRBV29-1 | CSVEGLGEAFF
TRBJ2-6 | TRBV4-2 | CASFPTAGTGANVLTF
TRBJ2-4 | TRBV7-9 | CASRGGRDIQYF
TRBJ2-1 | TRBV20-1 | CSAISLGEQFF
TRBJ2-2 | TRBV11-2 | CASSLVGDRRTGELFF
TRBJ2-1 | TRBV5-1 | CASSDGTGSYNEHFF
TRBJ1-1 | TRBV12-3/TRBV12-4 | CASSLWIDTEALF
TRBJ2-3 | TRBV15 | CATSIRPGQGADTQYF
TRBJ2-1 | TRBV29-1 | CSVLTGAYNEQFF
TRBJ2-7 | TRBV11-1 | CASSPWRDEQYF
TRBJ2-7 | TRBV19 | CASSISGRTPLPYEQYF
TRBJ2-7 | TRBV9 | CASSPVRRGDYEQYF
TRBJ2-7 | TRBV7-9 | CASSPSGQGRPYEQYF
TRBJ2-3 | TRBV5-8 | CASSIGTGDTQYF
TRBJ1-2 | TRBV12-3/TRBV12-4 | CASSLFPGSGYTF
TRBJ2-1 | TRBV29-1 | CSVEWFFSYNEQFF
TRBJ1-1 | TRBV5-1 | CASSLAGANTEAFF
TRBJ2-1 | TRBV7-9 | CASSLGPGLLGDEQFF
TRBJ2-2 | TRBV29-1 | CSVAGTPTGELFF
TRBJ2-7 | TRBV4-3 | CASSQDDRGYEQYF
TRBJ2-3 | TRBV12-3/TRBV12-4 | CASSEQGSTDTQYF
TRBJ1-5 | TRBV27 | CASSLAGNQPQHF
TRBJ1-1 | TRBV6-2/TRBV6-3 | CASSYRDVNEAFF